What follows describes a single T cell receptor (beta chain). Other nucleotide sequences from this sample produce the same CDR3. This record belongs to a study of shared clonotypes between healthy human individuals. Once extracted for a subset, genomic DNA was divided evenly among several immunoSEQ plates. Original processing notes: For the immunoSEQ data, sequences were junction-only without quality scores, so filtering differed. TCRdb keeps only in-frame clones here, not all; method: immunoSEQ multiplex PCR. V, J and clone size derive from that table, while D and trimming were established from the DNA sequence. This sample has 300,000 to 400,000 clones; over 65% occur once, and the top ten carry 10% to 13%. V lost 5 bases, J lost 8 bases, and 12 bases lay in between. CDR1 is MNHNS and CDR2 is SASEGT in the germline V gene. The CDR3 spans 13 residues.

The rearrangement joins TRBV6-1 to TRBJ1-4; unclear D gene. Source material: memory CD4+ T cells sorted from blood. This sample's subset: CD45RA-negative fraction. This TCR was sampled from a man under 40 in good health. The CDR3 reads CASSPRGLEKLFF. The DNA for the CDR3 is TGTGCCAGCAGTCCCCGCGGACTGGAAAAACTGTTTTTT.